A selection of T cell receptor beta chains follows, all from one sample in a study of identical twins. TCRdb independently ran MiXCR on the 5' RACE reads; one entry per CDR3 protein. Of about 240,000 distinct CDR3 sequences in the sample, roughly 7.5% were seen once. The same data also contributed to another study, on yellow fever vaccine responses in identical twins.

The sample taken for sequencing was CD8+ T cells sorted from blood. These receptors were collected from a woman between 18 and 30 years old in good health. CDR3s include the opening cysteine and the closing phenylalanine or tryptophan. A D gene is named only where the DNA matches it firmly. Size values are once, few and many counts, or a class for expanded clones, and some rows have none.

V	J	D	size	DNA	CDR3
TRBV7-9	TRBJ1-4	TRBD1	-	TGTGCCAGCAGCTCCTCGACAGGGGAAGAAAAACTGTTTTTT	CASSSSTGEEKLFF
TRBV9	TRBJ1-1	-	-	TGTGCCAGCAGCGCATTCCAGAACACTGAAGCTTTCTTT	CASSAFQNTEAFF
TRBV28	TRBJ1-5	-	few	TGTGCCAGCAGTTTGGCAGGGGCCAGCAATCAGCCCCAGCATTTT	CASSLAGASNQPQHF
TRBV14	TRBJ2-7	TRBD1	-	TGTGCCAGCAGCCAAGGAGCCGGACAGGGCATTTCCTGGTACGAGCAGTACTTC	CASSQGAGQGISWYEQYF
TRBV5-1	TRBJ2-7	-	-	TGCGCCAGCAGCTTGGGGACAATTGTCGGCAGCTCCTACGAGCAGTACTTC	CASSLGTIVGSSYEQYF
TRBV10-3	TRBJ1-1	-	many	TGTGCCATCAGGGAGGGCCGGGAAGCTTTCTTT	CAIREGREAFF
TRBV4-1	TRBJ2-1	-	-	TGCGCCAGCAGCCCAGGGGGCGCAAAAGCGGGGTCGGCGTACAATGAGCAGTTCTTC	CASSPGGAKAGSAYNEQFF
TRBV29-1	TRBJ2-7	-	-	TGCAGCGTTGAAGAGCACGGAAACTACGAGCAGTACTTC	CSVEEHGNYEQYF
TRBV11-2	TRBJ2-3	TRBD1	many	TGTGCCAGCAGCCGCCCGACAGGGAAGGTCGAGATAGTCACAGATACGCAGTATTTT	CASSRPTGKVEIVTDTQYF
TRBV12-3/TRBV12-4	TRBJ2-5	-	few	TGTGCCAGCAGTTTATTGGGGCAAGAGACCCAGTACTTC	CASSLLGQETQYF
TRBV20-1	TRBJ2-2	TRBD2	few	TGCTGTGCTAGAGATTCGACTAGCGGGAGAGAGGGCACCGGGGAGCTGTTTTTT	CCARDSTSGREGTGELFF
TRBV6-5	TRBJ2-3	TRBD2	-	TGTGCCAGCAGTTACATGGGCGGCGGGGGGGGCACAGATACGCAGTATTTT	CASSYMGGGGGTDTQYF
TRBV7-2	TRBJ1-1	-	few	TGTGCCAGCAGCTTAGAATGGGGGGGCGAGGACACTGAAGCTTTCTTT	CASSLEWGGEDTEAFF
TRBV20-1	TRBJ2-1	TRBD2	-	TGCAGTGAACGACTAGCGGGCGCCTCCTACAATGAGCAGTTCTTC	CSERLAGASYNEQFF
TRBV6-4	TRBJ2-1	-	many	TGTGCCAGCAGTGACCGACTATCGGGTGAGCAGTTCTTC	CASSDRLSGEQFF
TRBV5-5	TRBJ1-2	-	many	TGTGCCAGCAGCTCAACCGGGACACCCTATGGCTACACCTTC	CASSSTGTPYGYTF
TRBV12-3/TRBV12-4	TRBJ2-1	-	many	TGTGCCAGCAGTTTGTGGGCTAGCGACAATGAGCAGTTCTTC	CASSLWASDNEQFF
TRBV27	TRBJ2-1	TRBD2	-	TGTGCCAGCAGTTTGACTAGCAGGAATGAGCAGTTCTTC	CASSLTSRNEQFF
TRBV12-3/TRBV12-4	TRBJ2-1	TRBD2	many	TGTGCCAGCAGTGGCGAGCTAGGACTAGCGGAATACAATGAGCAGTTCTTC	CASSGELGLAEYNEQFF
TRBV12-5	TRBJ2-5	-	many	TGTGCTAGTGGTTCCGGACTCGCACTCCAAGAGACCCAGTACTTC	CASGSGLALQETQYF
TRBV12-3/TRBV12-4	TRBJ1-5	-	many	TGTGCCAGCAGTTTATCACAGACTAGCAATCAGCCCCAGCATTTT	CASSLSQTSNQPQHF
TRBV29-1	TRBJ1-1	TRBD1	many	TGCAGCGTTGAGCTGACAGGGATGAACACTGAAGCTTTCTTT	CSVELTGMNTEAFF
TRBV28	TRBJ2-3	-	few	TGTGCCAGCAGTTCCTCAACTAGCACAGATACGCAGTATTTT	CASSSSTSTDTQYF
TRBV2	TRBJ2-2	-	few	TGTGCCAGCCTATCCACCGGGGAGCTGTTTTTT	CASLSTGELFF
TRBV5-5	TRBJ2-7	-	-	TGTGCCAGCAGCTTGCCGACAGCGAGCTCCTACGAGCAGTACTTC	CASSLPTASSYEQYF
TRBV5-1	TRBJ2-7	-	few	TGCGCCAGCAGCCCTGCGGGGTACGAGCAGTACTTC	CASSPAGYEQYF
TRBV2	TRBJ2-1	TRBD2	few	TGTGCCAGCAGAGGCCGGACTAGCGGGAAGTACAATGAGCAGTTCTTC	CASRGRTSGKYNEQFF
TRBV7-9	TRBJ2-5	TRBD2	-	TGTGCCAGCCACCCCATAGCGGGAGCGGGGGAGACCCAGTACTTC	CASHPIAGAGETQYF
TRBV15	TRBJ2-7	TRBD1	-	TGTGCCACCAGCAGAGTCCAGGGACAGGGACTCGACGAGCAGTACTTC	CATSRVQGQGLDEQYF
TRBV15	TRBJ2-2	TRBD1	-	TGTGCCACCAGCATCAGGACAGGGGACACCGGGGAGCTGTTTTTT	CATSIRTGDTGELFF
TRBV6-5	TRBJ1-2	-	many	TGTGCCAGCAGTTACGGGGGGGAATATGGCTACACCTTC	CASSYGGEYGYTF
TRBV27	TRBJ2-1	TRBD2	-	TGTGCCAGCAGTTTAGCGGGAGTCCCCTACAATGAGCAGTTCTTC	CASSLAGVPYNEQFF
TRBV20-1	TRBJ1-1	-	many	TGCAGTGTCAGTTACATCACTGAAGCTTTCTTT	CSVSYITEAFF
TRBV29-1	TRBJ1-4	-	-	TGCAGCGTTGGTGGTGAAAAACTGTTTTTT	CSVGGEKLFF
TRBV7-9	TRBJ2-5	TRBD2	-	TGTGCCAGCCTCGCTAGCGGGGGGGCCTCCGAGACCCAGTACTTC	CASLASGGASETQYF
TRBV7-6	TRBJ1-1	-	-	TGTGCCAGCAGCTTAGGCCGGACAGCTGAAGCTTTCTTT	CASSLGRTAEAFF
TRBV12-3/TRBV12-4	TRBJ2-1	-	few	TGTGCCAGCAGTCGGACTATTTATAATGAGCAGTTCTTC	CASSRTIYNEQFF
TRBV20-1	TRBJ2-2	-	few	TGCAGTGCTACCCACTACAGGTCGAACACCGGGGAGCTGTTTTTT	CSATHYRSNTGELFF
TRBV27	TRBJ1-1	-	few	TGTGCCAGCAGTTTATCACGGGCGGTGGAAGCTTTCTTT	CASSLSRAVEAFF
TRBV7-9	TRBJ2-7	-	many	TGTGCCAGCAGCTTAGTATCAGCGGGCGAGCAGTACTTC	CASSLVSAGEQYF
TRBV10-2	TRBJ2-5	-	many	TGCGCCAGCAGCCGACACAGCCAAGAGACCCAGTACTTC	CASSRHSQETQYF
TRBV21-1	TRBJ1-2	-	-	TGTGCCAGCAGCGCAGGCCCGACAGGGGTGCATGGCTACACCTTC	CASSAGPTGVHGYTF
TRBV4-1	TRBJ1-1	-	many	TGCGCCAGCAGCCAAGAAATAATGAACACTGAAGCTTTCTTT	CASSQEIMNTEAFF
TRBV5-5	TRBJ2-1	-	-	TGTGCCAGCAGCTTGGGACACGTCAATGAGCAGTTCTTC	CASSLGHVNEQFF
TRBV10-3	TRBJ2-3	TRBD2	many	TGTGCCATCAGTGAGTCGGGCGGGAGGAACACAGATACGCAGTATTTT	CAISESGGRNTDTQYF
TRBV4-1	TRBJ2-3	TRBD2	many	TGCGCCAGCAGCTTTCAAGCGGGAGGGTGGGATACGCAGTATTTT	CASSFQAGGWDTQYF
TRBV5-6	TRBJ1-1	TRBD1	few	TGTGCCAGCAGCTGGACGGACAGGGACGGGGCTTTCTTT	CASSWTDRDGAFF
TRBV13	TRBJ2-2	-	few	TGTGCCAGCAGCTTGGGACGGAACTCGAACACCGGGGAGCTGTTTTTT	CASSLGRNSNTGELFF
TRBV3-1	TRBJ2-1	TRBD2	many	TGTGCCAGCAGCCCCGGACTAGCGGGGGGCTCCTACAATGAGCAGTTCTTC	CASSPGLAGGSYNEQFF
TRBV20-1	TRBJ1-1	-	-	TGCAGTGCTGGGTCGATTGGGGGGGGGAGTGAAGCTTTCTTT	CSAGSIGGGSEAFF
TRBV12-3/TRBV12-4	TRBJ2-3	-	many	TGTGCCAGCAGTTTAGGGTACAGGGTTCATGATACGCAGTATTTT	CASSLGYRVHDTQYF
TRBV7-8	TRBJ2-7	TRBD1	-	TGTGCCAGCAGCCCCTTTCCCAGACAGGGCGCCTCCTACGAGCAGTACTTC	CASSPFPRQGASYEQYF
TRBV4-1	TRBJ2-2	-	many	TGCGCCAGCAGCCGCGGGACGGGTGGGACCAGGGAGCTGTTTTTT	CASSRGTGGTRELFF
TRBV27	TRBJ2-1	-	many	TGTGCCAGCAGTTTACTAAGATCGGGCAATGAGCAGTTCTTC	CASSLLRSGNEQFF
TRBV7-9	TRBJ2-3	TRBD1	few	TGTGCCAGCAGCTTTACCCCCGGACAGGGGGGTACAGATACGCAGTATTTT	CASSFTPGQGGTDTQYF
TRBV7-8	TRBJ2-1	-	many	TGTGCCAGCAGCTTAGGGACTGGGACGTGGAATGAGCAGTTCTTC	CASSLGTGTWNEQFF
TRBV12-3/TRBV12-4	TRBJ2-1	-	many	TGTGCCAGCAGTCTCTTGACTAGTGATGAGCAGTTCTTC	CASSLLTSDEQFF
TRBV12-3/TRBV12-4	TRBJ2-1	TRBD1	-	TGTGCCAGCACCCCAGGACAGGTAAATGAGCAGTTCTTC	CASTPGQVNEQFF
TRBV24-1	TRBJ2-2	-	many	TGTGCCACCAGTGATGGGACCGGCGCCGGGGAGCTGTTTTTT	CATSDGTGAGELFF